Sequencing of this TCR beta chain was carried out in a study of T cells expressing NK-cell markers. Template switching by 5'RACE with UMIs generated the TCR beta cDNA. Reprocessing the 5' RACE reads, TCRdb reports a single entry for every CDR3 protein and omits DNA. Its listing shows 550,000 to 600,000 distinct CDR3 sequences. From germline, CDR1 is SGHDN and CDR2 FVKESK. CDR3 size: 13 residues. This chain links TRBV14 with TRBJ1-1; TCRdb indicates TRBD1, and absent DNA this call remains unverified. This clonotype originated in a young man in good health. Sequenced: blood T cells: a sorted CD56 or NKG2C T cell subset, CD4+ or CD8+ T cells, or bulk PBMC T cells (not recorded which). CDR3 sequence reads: CASSPALPQSAFF.